One and the same sample provided the 27 T cell receptor beta chains below, sequenced in a study of human T cells and chemical hapten exposure. Time point indicated: patch test 2, 6 weeks after DPC sensitization. This sample's treatment: therapeutic diphenylcyclopropenone sensitization with weekly scalp DPC. TCRdb independently ran MiXCR on the RACE reads; one entry per CDR3 protein. The sample consists of some 90,000 distinct CDR3 sequences, around 10% of them appearing once. Here the sequenced sample was whole blood, taken in connection with sensitization to the hapten diphenylcyclopropenone (DPC). These receptors were obtained from a woman between 40 and 50 years old with alopecia areata. Some clones in this sample may be carry-over from other donors' samples.

V is TRBV9 and J is TRBJ2-7, with D hard to call. Per the germline V gene, CDR1 is SGDLS and CDR2 is YYNGEE. The CDR3 contains 15 residues. Trimming took 3 bases from V and 4 from J, leaving 17 bases between them. DNA for the CDR3: TGTGCCAGCAGCGCCGAAGACACTTCGTATTACGAGCAGTACTTC. Its protein is CASSAEDTSYYEQYF.

This clonotype was picked up a small number of times. V usage is TRBV18 and J usage is TRBJ2-1, with TRBD2 matching 8 bases. The junction had 6 bases not matched to a gene; V was cut back by 2 bases and J by 9 bases. The CDR3 extends over 14 amino acids. Germline CDR1 is KGHSH and CDR2 is LQKENI. The CDR3 reads CASSPYGGETEQFF. DNA of the CDR3: TGTGCCAGCTCACCATACGGGGGGGAGACTGAGCAGTTCTTC.

This clonotype was recorded at least ten times. The junction differs from germline at one of its ends, possibly a read error. V usage is TRBV3-1 and J usage is TRBJ2-5; 9 bases align to TRBD2. Germline CDR1 and CDR2: LGHDT and YNNKEL (reference sequence). The CDR3 runs to 12 residues. The CDR3 protein is CGAGGSQETQYF. In nucleotides, the CDR3 is TGCGGAGCGGGGGGCAGCCAAGAGACCCAGTACTTC.

In DNA form, the CDR3 reads TGTGCCAGCAGCGTCGGGACTAGCGGGAGGGAGACCCAGTACTTC. It yields the protein CASSVGTSGRETQYF. V and J are TRBV9 and TRBJ2-5; TRBD2 matches at 15 bases. The J segment lost 5 bases and the V segment lost 2 bases, leaving 1 base of the junction unmatched. Germline values: CDR1 SGDLS, CDR2 YYNGEE. The CDR3 contains 15 residues. The full variable domain, with the rest looked up from reference TRBV9 and TRBJ2-5, is DSGVTQTPKHLITATGQRVTLRCSPRSGDLSVYWYQQSLDQGLQFLIQYYNGEERAKGNILERFSAQQFPDLHSELNLSSLELGDSALYFCASSVGTSGRETQYFGPGTRLLVL.

In this sample, this clonotype turned up many times. The chain couples TRBV3-1 to TRBJ1-2; D uncertain. CDR1 and CDR2 from the germline V gene are LGHDT and YNNKEL (reference sequence). V was trimmed by 3 bases and J by 4 bases, leaving 18 bases between them. This CDR3 contains 16 residues. The CDR3 is CASSQTPRTDSYGYTF. The DNA of the CDR3 is TGTGCCAGCAGCCAGACTCCGCGGACGGACTCCTATGGCTACACCTTC.

This chain joins TRBV2 and TRBJ2-3, with TRBD1 as a possible D gene (5 bases). V gave up 6 bases and J gave up 2 bases, with 21 bases separating them. The CDR3 runs to 17 residues. In germline, CDR1 is SNHLY, CDR2 FYNNEI. CDR3 residues: CASSPSHRKTYTDTQYF. In DNA form, the CDR3 reads TGTGCCAGCAGCCCGAGCCACAGGAAAACCTACACAGATACGCAGTATTTT.

In its sample, this clonotype was seen many times. The genes are TRBV5-1 and TRBJ1-3; no clear D. The germline gives CDR1 SGHRS, CDR2 YFSETQ. V gave up 0 bases and J gave up 0 bases, with 13 bases separating them. This CDR3 has 17 amino acids. The CDR3 loop is CASSLGPTPNSGNTIYF. CDR3 nucleotides: TGCGCCAGCAGCTTGGGCCCGACACCCAACTCTGGAAACACCATATATTTT.

This clonotype was seen more than once but under ten times. V and J are TRBV29-1 and TRBJ2-3; D is unclear. CDR1 and CDR2 from the germline V gene are SQVTM and ANQGSEA. The CDR3 runs to 9 residues. V was clipped by 6 bases and J by 5 bases, with 3 bases between them. The DNA for the CDR3 is TGCAGCGTCGGAGATACGCAGTATTTT. Translating it yields CSVGDTQYF.

This chain uses TRBV6-2 or TRBV6-3 with TRBJ1-5, with 10 bases fitting TRBD1. The CDR3 extends over 15 amino acids. Trimming cost V 9 bases and J 7 bases; bases outside gene matches: 12. Germline lookup yields CDR1 MNHEY and CDR2 SVGEGT. CDR3 sequence (DNA): TGTGCCAGGCGAACCGGGACAGGGGATATCCAGCCCCAGCATTTT. Amino acids: CARRTGTGDIQPQHF.

The V call is TRBV19, the J call TRBJ2-3, with 8 bases that match TRBD2. CDR3 length equals 16 residues. V lost 5 bases and J lost 0; bases outside the gene matches: 7. Germline V gene data show CDR1 as LNHDA and CDR2 as SQIVND (reference sequence). CDR3 in amino acids: CASSARSGSSTDTQYF. The CDR3 DNA follows: TGTGCCAGTAGTGCAAGAAGCGGGAGTAGCACAGATACGCAGTATTTT.

This clonotype has just a few counts. The V gene is TRBV11-1, the J gene TRBJ1-2; maybe TRBD1 (5 bases). The V gene's germline CDR1 is SGHAT and CDR2 FQDESV (reference sequence). The V gene lost 7 bases and the J gene lost 6 bases, with 18 bases spanning the gap. The CDR3 has 14 amino acids. The CDR3 nucleotides are TGTGCCAGCACCGTGACAGCCGGGACGGATGGCTACACCTTC. Protein product: CASTVTAGTDGYTF.

This clonotype was seen ten or more times. The rearrangement joins TRBV30 to TRBJ1-2; D is uncertain. The V gene's germline CDR1 is GTSNPN and CDR2 SVGIG (reference sequence). The CDR3 is made up of 11 amino acids. V gave up 6 bases and J gave up 4 bases, with 9 bases separating them. CDR3 loop: CACQGSYGYTF. CDR3 DNA: TGTGCCTGCCAAGGGAGCTATGGCTACACCTTC.

This clonotype was observed a single time. It may be a read error: a sequence one base away is much more abundant. The J gene is TRBJ2-7, the V gene TRBV5-4; TRBD1 matches at 7 bases. Trimming cost V 1 base and J 2 bases; bases outside gene matches: 6. The CDR3 runs to 15 residues. Germline V gene data show CDR1 as SGHNT and CDR2 as YYREEE (reference sequence). For the CDR3, the DNA is TGTGCCAGCAGCTTGAAGGGGGCCCGTACCTACGAGCAGTACTTC. It encodes CASSLKGARTYEQYF.

This clonotype came up a few times. The chain combines TRBV3-2 with TRBJ2-1; the DNA was not used to check the table's D call, TRBD2. TRBV3-2 is a pseudogene locus. CDR3 length: 15 amino acids. CDR3 residues: CASSQNSGGADEQFF. In nucleotides, the CDR3 is TGTGCCAGCAGCCAGAACAGCGGGGGGGCCGATGAGCAGTTCTTC.

This clonotype was seen repeatedly, ten times or more. The genes are TRBV4-1 and TRBJ2-3; 8 bases map to TRBD2. The CDR3 sequence is 17 residues long. Germline V gene lookup returns CDR1 MGHRA and CDR2 YSYEKL. V shed 1 base, J shed 2 bases, and the junction held 8 bases outside the gene matches. The CDR3 coding sequence is TGCGCCAGCAGCCAAGTTTTTTTAGCGGGGACCACAGATACGCAGTATTTT. This codes for CASSQVFLAGTTDTQYF.

About this clonotype itself: Given a much more abundant clone one base away, this may be a read error. The gene calls are TRBV27 and TRBJ2-6; no reliable D call. Trimming shortened V by 4 bases and J by 0 bases, and 10 bases separated the two germline ends. The CDR3 consists of 16 residues. Looked up from germline, CDR1 is MNHEY and CDR2 is SMNVEV (reference sequence). This chain's CDR3 is CASSSNSPSGANVLTF. In DNA, the CDR3 is TGTGCCAGCAGTTCGAACAGTCCCTCTGGGGCCAACGTCCTGACTTTC. The full variable domain, with the rest looked up from reference TRBV27 and TRBJ2-6, is EAQVTQNPRYLITVTGKKLTVTCSQNMNHEYMSWYRQDPGLGLRQIYYSMNVEVTDKGDVPEGYKVSRKEKRNFPLILESPSPNQTSLYFCASSSNSPSGANVLTFGAGSRLTVL.

This clonotype occurred a few times. This rearrangement joins TRBV20-1 to TRBJ2-3, with no clear D. Trimming took 0 bases from V and 1 from J, leaving 17 bases between them. CDR3 length: 17 amino acids. Germline assignment: CDR1 DFQATT and CDR2 SNEGSKA (reference sequence). The CDR3 is CSARDSRAKSGTDTQYF. Here the CDR3 DNA reads TGCAGTGCTAGAGATTCCCGGGCCAAAAGCGGCACAGATACGCAGTATTTT.

There are a few counts of this clonotype. The CDR3 DNA reads as TGTGCCAGTACTGACAGGGGCAATCAGCCCCAGCATTTT. It yields the protein CASTDRGNQPQHF. The chain uses TRBV19 and TRBJ1-5, with 7 bases that match TRBD1. Unmatched junction bases numbered 2, after V lost 7 bases and J lost 2 bases. The germline gives CDR1 LNHDA, CDR2 SQIVND (reference sequence). The CDR3 totals 13 residues.

This clonotype occurred many times. The CDR3 bases are TGCAGCGTACAGGTTGCACAAGAGACCCAGTACTTC. It codes for CSVQVAQETQYF. The chain links TRBV29-1 to TRBJ2-5; a weak D match, TRBD1 (5 bases). The ends were cut back, 6 bases at V and 2 bases at J, with 10 bases in the middle. Germline lookup yields CDR1 SQVTM and CDR2 ANQGSEA. The CDR3 totals 12 residues.

At least ten counts were recorded for this clonotype. The genes are TRBV18 and TRBJ1-1, with 9 nucleotides matching TRBD1. With V trimmed by 6 bases and J by 10 bases, 6 bases remained unmatched. The CDR3 has 12 residues. CDR1 is KGHSH, CDR2 LQKENI, per germline. CDR3 coding DNA: TGTGCCAGCTCGCCCGACAGGGGGTCAGCTTTCTTT. This codes for CASSPDRGSAFF.

The rearrangement uses TRBV11-2 and TRBJ2-7; no clear D. V was shortened by 1 base and J by 2 bases, with 9 bases between the two germline ends. CDR3 length equals 14 residues. Germline CDR1 is SGHAT and CDR2 is FQNNGV. DNA for the CDR3: TGTGCCAGCAGCTTAGTTGGCACAGCCTACGAGCAGTACTTC. This gives the protein CASSLVGTAYEQYF.

This clonotype was detected only a few times. The genes are TRBV2 and TRBJ2-1; a possible D gene is TRBD2 (6 bases). The CDR3 is 12 residues long. Trimming stripped 0 bases from V and 12 bases from J, with 9 bases between. Germline V CDR1 and CDR2: SNHLY, FYNNEI. CDR3 sequence (DNA): TGTGCCAGCAGTGAAGCGCTGGAGGGGCAGTTCTTC. Protein sequence: CASSEALEGQFF.

The chain carries TRBV3-1 and TRBJ1-2, with D maybe TRBD1 (6 bases). V shed 3 bases and J shed 2 bases, with 13 bases lying between them. The CDR3 covers 15 residues. Germline V CDR1 and CDR2: LGHDT, YNNKEL (reference sequence). The CDR3 DNA reads TGTGCCAGCAGCCATGCCATTGGACAGAACTATGGCTACACCTTC. It codes for CASSHAIGQNYGYTF.

The chain is built from TRBV19 and TRBJ2-5; a possible D gene is TRBD2 (5 bases). The CDR3 is 15 amino acids. V shed 1 base and J shed 5 bases, with 14 bases lying between them. Germline CDR1 LNHDA, CDR2 SQIVND (reference sequence). This CDR3 is CASSIADPKRETQYF. The CDR3 DNA sequence: TGTGCCAGTAGTATAGCGGACCCGAAGCGGGAGACCCAGTACTTC.

This clonotype occurred a few times. The chain links TRBV7-2 to TRBJ2-7, with D unclear. This CDR3 is 13 amino acids long. Germline V gives CDR1 SGHTA, CDR2 FQGNSA. V lost 1 base and J 3 bases, leaving 7 bases between the germline ends. The DNA of the CDR3 is TGTGCCAGCAGCTTAGGCGGTAACTACGAGCAGTACTTC. Residues: CASSLGGNYEQYF.

The J gene is TRBJ2-1, the V gene TRBV29-1, with TRBD1 as a possible D gene (6 bases). The CDR3 sequence is 13 residues long. Germline CDR1 is SQVTM and CDR2 is ANQGSEA. The germline V and J ends were trimmed by 5 bases and 6 bases, with 14 bases remaining between them. In DNA form, the CDR3 reads TGCAGCGTTCCAGCACAGGGTGGCAATGAGCAGTTCTTC. Protein: CSVPAQGGNEQFF.

Ten or more counts support this clonotype. V is TRBV28 and J is TRBJ2-4; 10 bases fit TRBD1. Germline V gives CDR1 MDHEN, CDR2 SYDVKM. After removal of 5 bases from V and 9 bases from J, the junction contained 10 bases not matched to a gene. This CDR3 contains 15 residues. CDR3 sequence: CASSGTGTGERIQYF. The DNA for the CDR3 is TGTGCCAGCAGTGGAACCGGGACAGGGGAGCGCATTCAGTACTTC.